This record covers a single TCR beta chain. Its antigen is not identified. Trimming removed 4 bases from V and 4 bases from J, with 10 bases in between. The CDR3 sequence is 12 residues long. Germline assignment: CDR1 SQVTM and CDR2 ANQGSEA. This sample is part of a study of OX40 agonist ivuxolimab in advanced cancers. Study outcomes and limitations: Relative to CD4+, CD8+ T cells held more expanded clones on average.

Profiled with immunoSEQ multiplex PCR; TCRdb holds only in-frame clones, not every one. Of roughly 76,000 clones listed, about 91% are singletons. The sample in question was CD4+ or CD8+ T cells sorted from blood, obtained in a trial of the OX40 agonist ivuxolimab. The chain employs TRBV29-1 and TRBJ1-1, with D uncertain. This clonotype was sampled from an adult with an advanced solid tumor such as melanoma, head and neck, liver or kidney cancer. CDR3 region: CSVGWRGTEAFF. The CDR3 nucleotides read TGCAGCGTTGGGTGGCGAGGCACTGAAGCTTTCTTT. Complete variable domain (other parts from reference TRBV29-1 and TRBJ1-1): SAVISQKPSRDICQRGTSLTIQCQVDSQVTMMFWYRQQPGQSLTLIATANQGSEATYESGFVIDKFPISRPNLTFSTLTVSNMSPEDSSIYLCSVGWRGTEAFFGQGTRLTVV.